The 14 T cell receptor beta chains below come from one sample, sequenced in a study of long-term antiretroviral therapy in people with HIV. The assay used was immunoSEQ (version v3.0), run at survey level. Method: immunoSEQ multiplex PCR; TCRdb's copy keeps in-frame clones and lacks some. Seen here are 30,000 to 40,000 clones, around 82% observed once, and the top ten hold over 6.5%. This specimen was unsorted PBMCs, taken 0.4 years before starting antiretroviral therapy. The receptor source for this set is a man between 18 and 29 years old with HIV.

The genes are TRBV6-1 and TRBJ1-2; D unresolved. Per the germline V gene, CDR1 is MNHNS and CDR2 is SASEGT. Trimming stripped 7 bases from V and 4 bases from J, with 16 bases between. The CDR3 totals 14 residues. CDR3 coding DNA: TGTGCCAGCACCGAACCCAAGGTACGCTATGGCTACACCTTC. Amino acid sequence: CASTEPKVRYGYTF.

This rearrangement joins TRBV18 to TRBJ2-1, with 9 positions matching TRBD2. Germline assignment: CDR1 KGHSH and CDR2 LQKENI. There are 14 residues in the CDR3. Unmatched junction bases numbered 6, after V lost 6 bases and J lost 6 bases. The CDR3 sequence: CASSVAGVVNEQFF. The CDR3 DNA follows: TGTGCCAGCTCTGTAGCGGGAGTGGTCAATGAGCAGTTCTTC. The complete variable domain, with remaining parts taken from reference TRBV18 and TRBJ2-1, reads NAGVMQNPRHLVRRRGQEARLRCSPMKGHSHVYWYRQLPEEGLKFMVYLQKENIIDESGMPKERFSAEFPKEGPSILRIQQVVRGDSAAYFCASSVAGVVNEQFFGPGTRLTVL.

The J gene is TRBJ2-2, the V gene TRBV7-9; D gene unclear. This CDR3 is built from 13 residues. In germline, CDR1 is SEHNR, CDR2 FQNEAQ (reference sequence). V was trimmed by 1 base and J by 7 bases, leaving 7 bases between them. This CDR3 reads CASSLDLVGELFF. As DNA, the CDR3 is TGTGCCAGCAGCTTAGATTTAGTCGGGGAGCTGTTTTTT.

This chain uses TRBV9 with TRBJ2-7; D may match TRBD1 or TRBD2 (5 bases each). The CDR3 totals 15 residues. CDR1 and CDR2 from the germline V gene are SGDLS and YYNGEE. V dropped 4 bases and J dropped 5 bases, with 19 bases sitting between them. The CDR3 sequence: CASSPSGGTLHEQYF. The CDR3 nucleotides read TGTGCCAGCAGCCCCTCAGGTGGGACGCTGCACGAGCAGTACTTC.

The CDR3 spells CASSPGNTDTQYF. The CDR3, as DNA: TGTGCCAGCTCACCAGGGAACACAGATACGCAGTATTTT. The chain links TRBV18 to TRBJ2-3; no clear D gene. Germline CDR1 reads KGHSH; CDR2 reads LQKENI. Trimming took off 2 bases at V and 2 bases at J, with 5 bases between the two ends. The CDR3 has 13 residues.

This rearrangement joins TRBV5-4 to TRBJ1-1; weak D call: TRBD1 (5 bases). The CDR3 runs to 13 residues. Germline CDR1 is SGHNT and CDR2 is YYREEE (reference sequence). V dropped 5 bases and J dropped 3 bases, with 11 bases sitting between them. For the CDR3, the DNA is TGTGCCAGCAGACTTGACAGCTACACTGAAGCTTTCTTT. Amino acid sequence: CASRLDSYTEAFF.

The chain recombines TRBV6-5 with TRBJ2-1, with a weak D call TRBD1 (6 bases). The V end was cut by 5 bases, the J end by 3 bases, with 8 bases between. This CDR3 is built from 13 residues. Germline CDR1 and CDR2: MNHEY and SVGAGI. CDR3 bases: TGTGCCAGCAGTACGGACAGCTACAATGAGCAGTTCTTC. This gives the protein CASSTDSYNEQFF.

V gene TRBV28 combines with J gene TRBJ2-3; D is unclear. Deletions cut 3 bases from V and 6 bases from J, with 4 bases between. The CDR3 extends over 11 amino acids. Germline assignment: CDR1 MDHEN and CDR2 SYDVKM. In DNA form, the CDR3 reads TGTGCCAGCAGTTTTATGGATACGCAGTATTTT. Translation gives CASSFMDTQYF. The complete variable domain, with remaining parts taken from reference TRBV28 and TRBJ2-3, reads DVKVTQSSRYLVKRTGEKVFLECVQDMDHENMFWYRQDPGLGLRLIYFSYDVKMKEKGDIPEGYSVSREKKERFSLILESASTNQTSMYLCASSFMDTQYFGPGTRLTVL.

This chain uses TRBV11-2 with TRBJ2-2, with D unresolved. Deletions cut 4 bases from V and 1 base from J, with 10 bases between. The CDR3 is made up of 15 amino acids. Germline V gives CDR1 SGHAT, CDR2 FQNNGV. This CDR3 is CASSSDGMNTGELFF. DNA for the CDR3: TGTGCCAGCAGCTCGGACGGAATGAACACCGGGGAGCTGTTTTTT.

CDR3 loop: CASSLDNYNEQFF. As DNA, the CDR3 is TGCGCCAGCAGCTTGGACAACTACAATGAGCAGTTCTTC. This chain links TRBV5-1 with TRBJ2-1; D not certain. Germline V lookup: CDR1 SGHRS, CDR2 YFSETQ. The CDR3 is 13 amino acids. The V gene lost 0 bases and the J gene lost 3 bases, with 4 bases spanning the gap.

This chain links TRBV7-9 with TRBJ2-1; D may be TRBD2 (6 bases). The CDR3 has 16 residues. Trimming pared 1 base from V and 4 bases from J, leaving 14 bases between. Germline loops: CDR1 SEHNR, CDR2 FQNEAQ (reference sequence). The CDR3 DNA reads TGTGCCAGCAGCTTAGTTGGAGGACTACTTTACAATGAGCAGTTCTTC. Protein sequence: CASSLVGGLLYNEQFF.

The CDR3 protein is CASSLPSGGGYNEQFF. The CDR3 DNA reads TGTGCCAGCAGCTTACCGAGCGGGGGGGGATACAATGAGCAGTTCTTC. The genes are TRBV11-3 and TRBJ2-1; 10 bases match TRBD2. This CDR3 spans 16 amino acids. Unmatched junction bases numbered 5, after V lost 2 bases and J lost 4 bases. CDR1 is SGHNT and CDR2 is YENEEA in the germline V gene.

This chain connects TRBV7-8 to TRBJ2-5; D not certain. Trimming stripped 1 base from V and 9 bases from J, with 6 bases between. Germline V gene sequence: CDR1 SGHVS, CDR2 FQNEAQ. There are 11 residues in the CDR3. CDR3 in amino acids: CASSLGPAQYF. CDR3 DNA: TGTGCCAGCAGCTTAGGGCCGGCCCAGTACTTC.

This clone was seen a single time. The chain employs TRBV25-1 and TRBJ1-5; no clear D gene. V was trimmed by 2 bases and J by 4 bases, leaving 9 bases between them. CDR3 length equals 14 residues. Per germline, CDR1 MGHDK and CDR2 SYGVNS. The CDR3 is CASSERSGNQPQHF. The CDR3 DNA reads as TGTGCCAGCAGTGAAAGGAGTGGGAATCAGCCCCAGCATTTT.